This TCR beta chain was found in a study of naive and memory T cell subsets. Overall study results and limits: Over 90% of naive TCR sequences appeared only once, unlike memory subsets.

This clonotype was counted between two and nine times. Its cognate antigen is unknown. Trimming at V came to 4 bases and at J to 4 bases, leaving 8 bases not matched to a gene. CDR1 and CDR2 from the germline V gene are LGHNA and YNFKEQ. There are 15 residues in the CDR3. The beta constant-region primer was an equimolar mix of two oligonucleotides covering TRBC1 and TRBC2. Ligated cDNA was amplified by four rounds of PCR with nested alpha and beta constant-region primers and SP2. Ligation attached a single-stranded oligonucleotide with a 12-nucleotide UMI and the SP2 primer to the cDNA 3' end. Via MiXCR, TCRdb re-called the UMI-ligation and nested PCR reads, giving one row per CDR3 protein. The sample carries 95,000 to 150,000 distinct CDR3 sequences, just over 35% recorded once.

The sequencing sample was made of central memory CD4+ T cells from blood. The sequence was obtained from a human donor in good health. The rearrangement joins TRBV4-2 to TRBJ2-7; 9 bases line up with TRBD1. The CDR3, as DNA: TGTGCCAGCAGCCCTCCCGGGACAGGGAAATACGAGCAGTACTTC. Its translation: CASSPPGTGKYEQYF.